The 17 T cell receptor beta chains in this list originate from one sample, sequenced in a study of CD8+ T cells in alopecia areata. The treatment is: oral pan-JAK inhibitor, 5-10 mg twice daily. Extracted RNA was reverse transcribed, and the resulting cDNA served as sequencing template. The data were produced by immunoSEQ multiplex PCR, yet TCRdb's version contains in-frame clones alone and is incomplete. The data contain about 270,000 clones, 60% of them seen just once; the ten biggest clones take up about 0.88%. The sequencing here drew on CD4+ T cells sorted from blood, taken around week 52, from a patient treated with tofacitinib. The origin of the receptors is a human donor with alopecia areata.

This clone occurred a few times. The chain couples TRBV6-5 to TRBJ2-1, with a weak D call TRBD2 (6 bases). Germline assignment: CDR1 MNHEY and CDR2 SVGAGI. The V and J ends lost 6 bases and 7 bases respectively, with 10 bases between them. The CDR3 contains 12 residues. The CDR3 bases are TGTGCCAGCAGCACCCGGGGGAATGAGCAGTTCTTC. As protein: CASSTRGNEQFF.

This clone has only a few counts. V usage is TRBV13 and J usage is TRBJ2-4, with 8 bases that match TRBD1. The CDR3 is made up of 14 amino acids. Germline V gene sequence: CDR1 PRHDT, CDR2 FYEKMQ (reference sequence). V dropped 5 bases and J dropped 4; count of bases not matched to a gene: 4. CDR3 loop: CASSVQGAKNIQYF. The CDR3 DNA sequence: TGTGCCAGCAGCGTTCAGGGGGCGAAAAACATTCAGTACTTC. The full variable domain, its missing parts supplied by reference TRBV13 and TRBJ2-4, is AAGVIQSPRHLIKEKRETATLKCYPIPRHDTVYWYQQGPGQDPQFLISFYEKMQSDKGSIPDRFSAQQFSDYHSELNMSSLELGDSALYFCASSVQGAKNIQYFGAGTRLSVL.

This chain links TRBV5-6 with TRBJ1-1; D ambiguous. CDR3 length: 19 amino acids. Germline-derived CDR1 and CDR2 are SGHDT and YYEEEE. The germline V and J ends were trimmed by 1 base and 3 bases, with 25 bases remaining between them. The CDR3 loop reads CASSLLEGWNMGGDTEAFF. The CDR3 coding sequence is TGTGCCAGCAGCTTGTTGGAAGGGTGGAATATGGGAGGCGACACTGAAGCTTTCTTT.

J is TRBJ2-1 and V is TRBV9, with no clear D. There are 13 residues in the CDR3. V lost 0 bases and J 10 bases, leaving 11 bases between the germline ends. The germline V gene encodes CDR1 SGDLS and CDR2 YYNGEE. CDR3 amino acids: CASSVEAGREQFF. The CDR3 bases are TGTGCCAGCAGCGTAGAGGCTGGGCGGGAGCAGTTCTTC.

The DNA for the CDR3 is TGCGCCAGCAGCTTTACTTCCGGGATAGATCAGCCCCAGCATTTT. As protein: CASSFTSGIDQPQHF. V gene TRBV5-1 combines with J gene TRBJ1-5, with D unresolved. Germline V lookup: CDR1 SGHRS, CDR2 YFSETQ. Trimming left V 2 bases short and J 5 bases short, with 14 bases between. This CDR3 has 15 amino acids.

J is TRBJ2-3 and V is TRBV4-2; 9 nucleotides agree with TRBD1. V gave up 1 base and J gave up 4 bases; unmatched junction bases: 6. The germline gives CDR1 LGHNA, CDR2 YNFKEQ. The CDR3 loop spans 16 amino acids. CDR3 protein: CASSQARDRVADTQYF. CDR3 bases: TGTGCCAGCAGCCAAGCCCGGGACAGGGTCGCAGATACGCAGTATTTT.

This clone turned up a few times. V gene TRBV19 combines with J gene TRBJ2-5; D is unresolved. Germline assignment: CDR1 LNHDA and CDR2 SQIVND (reference sequence). Trimming shortened V by 5 bases and J by 2 bases, and 3 bases separated the two germline ends. The CDR3 sequence is 11 residues long. CDR3 residues: CASSLQETQYF. The CDR3 DNA reads as TGTGCCAGTAGTCTACAAGAGACCCAGTACTTC.

V is TRBV30 and J is TRBJ1-2, with TRBD1 matching 8 bases. Germline CDR1 is GTSNPN and CDR2 is SVGIG (reference sequence). The CDR3 covers 17 residues. V shed 1 base, J shed 4 bases, and the junction held 14 bases outside the gene matches. The CDR3 protein is CAWSGVQRTGLFYGYTF. CDR3 sequence (DNA): TGTGCCTGGAGTGGGGTCCAACGGACAGGGCTTTTCTATGGCTACACCTTC.

The chain employs TRBV10-3 and TRBJ2-7; 8 positions agree with TRBD2. CDR3 size: 15 residues. Germline V gives CDR1 ENHRY, CDR2 SYGVKD. The ends lost 8 bases at V and 0 bases at J; junction bases unmatched: 9. CDR3 sequence (DNA): TGTGCCATCCGCGACGGTAGCGGGATCTCCTACGAGCAGTACTTC. Encoded protein: CAIRDGSGISYEQYF.

V gene TRBV7-6 combines with J gene TRBJ2-7, with a tentative D call TRBD1 (7 bases). Germline-derived CDR1 and CDR2 are SGHVS and FNYEAQ. The CDR3 is 13 residues long. The V gene lost 3 bases and the J gene lost 6 bases, with 12 bases spanning the gap. This CDR3 reads CASSFRQGGEQYF. For the CDR3, the DNA is TGTGCCAGCAGCTTTCGACAGGGAGGCGAGCAGTACTTC.

The V gene is TRBV5-4, the J gene TRBJ2-1; possibly TRBD2 for D (6 bases). The V end lost 2 bases, the J end lost 5 bases, and 14 bases lay between the germline ends. This CDR3 contains 15 residues. Per germline, CDR1 SGHNT and CDR2 YYREEE (reference sequence). CDR3 DNA sequence: TGTGCCAGCAGCTTAGGCGGGACCATCGACAATGAGCAGTTCTTC. The encoded protein is CASSLGGTIDNEQFF.

The genes are TRBV15 and TRBJ2-5, with TRBD2 identical over 7 bases. Unmatched junction bases numbered 6, after V lost 0 bases and J lost 2 bases. In germline, CDR1 is LNHNV, CDR2 YYDKDF (reference sequence). The CDR3 is made up of 16 amino acids. The CDR3 spells CATSRDAAGLQETQYF. The CDR3 nucleotides are TGTGCCACCAGCAGAGATGCAGCGGGGCTACAAGAGACCCAGTACTTC.

The gene calls are TRBV29-1 and TRBJ2-7, with D maybe TRBD1 (6 bases). V lost 5 bases and J 6 bases, leaving 14 bases between the germline ends. Germline values: CDR1 SQVTM, CDR2 ANQGSEA. The CDR3 loop spans 12 amino acids. CDR3 loop: CSVLYQGFEQYF. The CDR3 nucleotides are TGCAGCGTTTTATACCAGGGGTTCGAGCAGTACTTC.

V gene TRBV30 combines with J gene TRBJ2-6, with D possibly being TRBD1 (6 bases). Trimming removed 2 bases from V and 4 bases from J, with 15 bases in between. This CDR3 contains 16 residues. The V gene's germline CDR1 is GTSNPN and CDR2 SVGIG (reference sequence). This chain's CDR3 is CAWSWGPFMGANVLTF. The CDR3 DNA is TGTGCCTGGAGTTGGGGGCCCTTTATGGGGGCCAACGTCCTGACTTTC.

The rearrangement links TRBV18 to TRBJ1-6; the D gene is possibly TRBD1 (6 bases). Between the trimmed V and J ends, which lost 5 bases and 9 bases, there was a span of 14 bases. Per germline, CDR1 KGHSH and CDR2 LQKENI. The CDR3 length is 14 residues. The CDR3 DNA sequence: TGTGCCAGCTCAACACAGGGTATAGCTTCACCCCTCCACTTT. It translates to CASSTQGIASPLHF.

The chain carries TRBV5-6 and TRBJ2-2; no firm D call. The V gene's germline CDR1 is SGHDT and CDR2 YYEEEE. Trimming cost V 5 bases and J 5 bases, with 25 bases left between them. This CDR3 contains 18 residues. This CDR3 reads CASSSSHRRRYSTGELFF. The CDR3 DNA reads TGTGCCAGCAGTTCGTCCCATCGCCGTCGGTATTCGACCGGGGAGCTGTTTTTT.

The V gene is TRBV29-1, the J gene TRBJ2-5, with D tentatively TRBD1 (6 bases). The CDR3 totals 12 residues. Trimming removed 1 base from V and 5 bases from J, with 8 bases in between. Germline values: CDR1 SQVTM, CDR2 ANQGSEA. The CDR3 is CSVEAGDETQYF. The CDR3 DNA reads TGCAGCGTTGAAGCAGGGGACGAGACCCAGTACTTC.